These 23 T cell receptor beta chains came from one sample sequenced in a study of blood T cell repertoires in COVID-19. Libraries were prepared by immunoSEQ multiplex PCR; TCRdb keeps only in-frame clonotypes and omits some of them. The table records 150,000 to 200,000 clones, approximately 87% of them present only once. Material: peripheral blood. These receptors were taken from a man in his forties with active or convalescent COVID-19.

V and J are TRBV30 and TRBJ2-5, with D tentatively TRBD1 (6 bases). The CDR3 is made up of 15 amino acids. Germline V gene data show CDR1 as GTSNPN and CDR2 as SVGIG (reference sequence). V lost 0 bases and J lost 9, with 20 bases in between. DNA of the CDR3: TGTGCCTGGAGTGTACTCAGGGGCAGGGAATCGGCCCAGTACTTC. Its protein is CAWSVLRGRESAQYF.

The chain employs TRBV7-2 and TRBJ2-7; a possible D gene is TRBD1 (6 bases). V lost 1 base, J lost 5 bases, and 9 bases lay in between. This CDR3 contains 13 residues. In germline, CDR1 is SGHTA, CDR2 FQGNSA. The CDR3 sequence is CASSLGNRDEQYF. The CDR3 DNA reads as TGTGCCAGCAGCTTAGGGAACAGGGACGAGCAGTACTTC.

V and J are TRBV6-5 and TRBJ2-4, with D perhaps matching TRBD2 (6 bases). Germline CDR1 and CDR2: MNHEY and SVGAGI. The germline V and J ends were trimmed by 5 bases and 0 bases, with 11 bases remaining between them. The CDR3 is 15 amino acids. CDR3 bases: TGTGCCAGCAGTCAGGGACTTTCAGCCAAAAACATTCAGTACTTC. Amino acids: CASSQGLSAKNIQYF.

The chain combines TRBV18 with TRBJ1-5; D uncertain. The germline V gene has CDR1 KGHSH and CDR2 LQKENI. V lost 5 bases and J 1 base, leaving 18 bases between the germline ends. This CDR3 is 17 amino acids long. CDR3 region: CASSSISGAQSNQPQHF. In DNA form, the CDR3 reads TGTGCCAGCTCATCGATCTCAGGTGCGCAAAGCAATCAGCCCCAGCATTTT.

The genes are TRBV6-1 and TRBJ1-5, with 9 positions matching TRBD1. V lost 4 bases, J lost 2 bases, and 18 bases stayed unmatched. The germline gives CDR1 MNHNS, CDR2 SASEGT. The CDR3 consists of 20 residues. CDR3 DNA: TGTGCCAGCAGTGGTTACCGGACAGGGGAGCTTTCCTATGGCAATCAGCCCCAGCATTTT. It yields the protein CASSGYRTGELSYGNQPQHF.

This chain uses TRBV7-3 with TRBJ2-3; TRBD2 agrees at 10 bases. Germline loops: CDR1 SGHTA, CDR2 FQGTGA. The CDR3 extends over 17 amino acids. Germline trimming cut 5 bases from V and 2 bases from J; bases unmatched to any gene: 10. The CDR3 loop reads CASSPLAGKPLTDTQYF. CDR3 nucleotides: TGTGCCAGCAGCCCACTAGCGGGGAAACCCCTCACAGATACGCAGTATTTT.

The rearrangement joins TRBV15 to TRBJ1-4; 8 nucleotides line up with TRBD1. V was clipped by 1 base and J by 6 bases; unmatched bases: 4. The CDR3 runs 15 residues. Germline lookup yields CDR1 LNHNV and CDR2 YYDKDF (reference sequence). DNA for the CDR3: TGTGCCACCAGCAGAGGGCCAGGGGGCGATGAAAAACTGTTTTTT. It codes for CATSRGPGGDEKLFF.

The genes are TRBV13 and TRBJ1-2; the match to TRBD1 covers 7 bases. The CDR3 loop spans 13 amino acids. Per the germline V gene, CDR1 is PRHDT and CDR2 is FYEKMQ (reference sequence). V lost 6 bases, J lost 3 bases, and 4 bases stayed unmatched. The CDR3 is CASSRTGDYGYTF. The CDR3 region has the DNA TGTGCCAGCAGTCGCACAGGGGACTATGGCTACACCTTC.

The chain carries TRBV28 and TRBJ1-5; the D is unclear. The germline V and J ends were trimmed by 8 bases and 10 bases, with 12 bases remaining between them. From germline, CDR1 is MDHEN and CDR2 SYDVKM. The CDR3 covers 11 residues. The DNA for the CDR3 is TGTGCCAGCGGACTAGAACGTCCCCAGCATTTT. The encoded protein is CASGLERPQHF.

V is TRBV2 and J is TRBJ2-7; TRBD2 agrees at 9 bases. V was clipped by 3 bases and J by 2 bases; unmatched bases: 2. The CDR3 runs to 14 residues. Germline V gene lookup returns CDR1 SNHLY and CDR2 FYNNEI. The CDR3 coding sequence is TGTGCCAGCAGTGAGTCTAGCGGGACCTACGAGCAGTACTTC. Amino acid sequence: CASSESSGTYEQYF.

The genes are TRBV6-4 and TRBJ2-1; 14 positions agree with TRBD2. The CDR3 totals 17 residues. Losses at the gene ends were 0 bases for V and 4 bases for J; bases not matched to a gene: 2. Germline V lookup: CDR1 MRHNA, CDR2 SNTAGT. The CDR3 region is CASSDSRTSGGYNEQFF. CDR3 sequence (DNA): TGTGCCAGCAGTGACTCGAGGACTAGCGGGGGGTACAATGAGCAGTTCTTC.

The rearrangement uses TRBV11-2 and TRBJ1-6; TRBD1 matches 8 bases. The CDR3 covers 14 residues. The germline V gene encodes CDR1 SGHAT and CDR2 FQNNGV. With 0 bases clipped from V and 9 bases from J, the junction kept 1 base outside the gene matches. Here the CDR3 DNA reads TGTGCCAGCAGCTTAGAGACAGGGGTTTCACCCCTCCACTTT. Translation gives CASSLETGVSPLHF.

The chain links TRBV5-4 to TRBJ2-3; 10 nucleotides match TRBD2. The CDR3 consists of 15 residues. V was pared by 5 bases and J by 0 bases, with 3 bases of the junction left unmatched. Germline CDR1 is SGHNT and CDR2 is YYREEE (reference sequence). In DNA, the CDR3 is TGTGCCAGCAGATCACTAGCGGGGAGCACAGATACGCAGTATTTT. Protein sequence: CASRSLAGSTDTQYF.

This chain uses TRBV29-1 with TRBJ1-2; no definite D call. Germline V gene sequence: CDR1 SQVTM, CDR2 ANQGSEA. V was clipped by 0 bases and J by 3 bases, with 5 bases between them. This CDR3 region has 12 residues. The CDR3 sequence is CSVEDSDYGYTF. CDR3 DNA: TGCAGCGTTGAAGATAGTGACTATGGCTACACCTTC. The full variable domain, its missing parts supplied by reference TRBV29-1 and TRBJ1-2, is SAVISQKPSRDICQRGTSLTIQCQVDSQVTMMFWYRQQPGQSLTLIATANQGSEATYESGFVIDKFPISRPNLTFSTLTVSNMSPEDSSIYLCSVEDSDYGYTFGSGTRLTVV.

This chain joins TRBV5-1 and TRBJ2-1; 7 bases are a match to TRBD1. The CDR3 runs 17 residues. The ends lost 3 bases at V and 3 bases at J; junction bases unmatched: 12. Germline lookup yields CDR1 SGHRS and CDR2 YFSETQ. Here the CDR3 reads CASSSPNDRVGYNEQFF. The CDR3 DNA reads TGCGCCAGCAGCTCCCCTAATGACAGGGTTGGCTACAATGAGCAGTTCTTC. The whole variable domain, filled in from reference TRBV5-1 and TRBJ2-1, reads KAGVTQTPRYLIKTRGQQVTLSCSPISGHRSVSWYQQTPGQGLQFLFEYFSETQRNKGNFPGRFSGRQFSNSRSEMNVSTLELGDSALYLCASSSPNDRVGYNEQFFGPGTRLTVL.

The rearrangement uses TRBV6-5 and TRBJ1-5, with D uncertain. Between the trimmed V and J ends, which lost 3 bases and 8 bases, there was a span of 14 bases. This CDR3 contains 14 residues. Germline V CDR1 and CDR2: MNHEY, SVGAGI. The CDR3 is CASSYGGVGKPQHF. The CDR3 DNA reads as TGTGCCAGCAGTTATGGAGGCGTTGGTAAGCCCCAGCATTTT.

The chain joins TRBV5-1 to TRBJ2-1, with D tentatively TRBD1 (5 bases). The V gene lost 4 bases and the J gene lost 4 bases, with 9 bases spanning the gap. Germline V gene sequence: CDR1 SGHRS, CDR2 YFSETQ. The CDR3 has 13 residues. The CDR3 spells CASSRDRYNEQFF. DNA for the CDR3: TGCGCCAGCAGCCGAGACAGATACAATGAGCAGTTCTTC.

This clone appeared once. The rearrangement joins TRBV20-1 to TRBJ1-2, with 7 positions matching TRBD1. The CDR3 runs to 13 residues. The germline V gene encodes CDR1 DFQATT and CDR2 SNEGSKA (reference sequence). V dropped 3 bases and J dropped 3; count of bases not matched to a gene: 4. The CDR3 bases are TGCAGTGCTAGTGGGGACAGATACTATGGCTACACCTTC. This codes for CSASGDRYYGYTF.

With respect to this clone: A junction end diverges from the germline sequence, so it may reflect a read error. The rearrangement uses TRBV29-1 and TRBJ2-4; TRBD1 matches at 7 bases. The CDR3 is made up of 13 amino acids. Per germline, CDR1 SQVTM and CDR2 ANQGSEA. The chain's CDR3 is CSVEGDRGNFQYF. CDR3 sequence (DNA): TGCAGCGTTGAAGGGGACAGAGGAAACTTTCAGTACTTC.

J is TRBJ2-3 and V is TRBV5-4, with no clear D. In germline, CDR1 is SGHNT, CDR2 YYREEE (reference sequence). V was pared by 0 bases and J by 2 bases, with 4 bases between. The CDR3 extends over 13 amino acids. The CDR3 DNA is TGTGCCAGCAGCTTGGTCCACACAGATACGCAGTATTTT. It codes for CASSLVHTDTQYF.

This rearrangement joins TRBV4-2 to TRBJ1-4; D is uncertain. Trimming left V 0 bases short and J 5 bases short, with 13 bases between. The germline gives CDR1 LGHNA, CDR2 YNFKEQ. CDR3 length: 16 residues. CDR3 sequence (DNA): TGTGCCAGCAGCCAAGATCGGGCGGGAGGGAATGAAAAACTGTTTTTT. This codes for CASSQDRAGGNEKLFF.

J is TRBJ2-2 and V is TRBV30; D gene uncertain. This CDR3 is 15 amino acids long. V was cut by 3 bases and J by 0 bases, with 11 bases left in between. Germline V gene sequence: CDR1 GTSNPN, CDR2 SVGIG (reference sequence). The CDR3, as DNA: TGTGCCTGGAGCCCCGGGTCTTCGAACACCGGGGAGCTGTTTTTT. Encoded protein: CAWSPGSSNTGELFF.

This chain connects TRBV19 to TRBJ2-2; D unclear. CDR1 is LNHDA, CDR2 SQIVND, per germline (reference sequence). The CDR3 covers 15 residues. V lost 1 base and J 5 bases, leaving 11 bases between the germline ends. The CDR3 sequence is CASSIVGTATGELFF. For the CDR3, the DNA is TGTGCCAGTAGTATAGTTGGAACAGCTACCGGGGAGCTGTTTTTT.